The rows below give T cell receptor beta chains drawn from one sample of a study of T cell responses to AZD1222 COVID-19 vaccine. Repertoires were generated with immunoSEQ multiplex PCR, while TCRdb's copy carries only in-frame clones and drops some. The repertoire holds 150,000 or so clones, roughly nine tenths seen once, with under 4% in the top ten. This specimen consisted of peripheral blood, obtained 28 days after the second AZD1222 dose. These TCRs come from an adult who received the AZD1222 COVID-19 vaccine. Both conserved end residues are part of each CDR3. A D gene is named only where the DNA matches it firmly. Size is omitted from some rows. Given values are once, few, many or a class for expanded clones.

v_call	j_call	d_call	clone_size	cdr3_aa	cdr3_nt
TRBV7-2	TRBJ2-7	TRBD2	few	CASSVTSGGPVEQYF	TGTGCCAGCAGCGTAACTAGCGGGGGGCCGGTGGAGCAGTACTTC
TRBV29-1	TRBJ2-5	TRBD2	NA	CSVEDLRGRVQETQYF	TGCAGCGTTGAAGATCTGCGCGGGAGGGTTCAAGAGACCCAGTACTTC
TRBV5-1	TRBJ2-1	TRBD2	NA	CASSSNSGSGNEQFF	TGCGCCAGCAGCTCCAATAGCGGGAGTGGGAATGAGCAGTTCTTC
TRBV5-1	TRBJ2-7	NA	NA	CASSLEGVSYEQYF	TGCGCCAGCAGCTTGGAAGGTGTAAGCTACGAGCAGTACTTC
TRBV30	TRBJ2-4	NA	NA	CAWSPPGNIQYF	TGTGCCTGGAGTCCCCCAGGAAACATTCAGTACTTC
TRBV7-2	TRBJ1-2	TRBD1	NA	CASSITTGVGYGYTF	TGTGCCAGCAGCATAACCACAGGGGTAGGCTATGGCTACACCTTC
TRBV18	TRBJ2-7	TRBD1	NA	CASSPRDRSGGEQYF	TGTGCCAGCTCACCACGGGACAGGTCGGGCGGGGAGCAGTACTTC
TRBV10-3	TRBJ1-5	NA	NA	CAISVGGSNQPQHF	TGTGCCATCTCTGTAGGGGGGAGCAATCAGCCCCAGCATTTT
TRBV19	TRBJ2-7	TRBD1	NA	CASRWPPGQEISYEQYF	TGTGCCAGTAGATGGCCTCCCGGACAGGAGATCTCCTACGAGCAGTACTTC
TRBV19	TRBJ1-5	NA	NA	CASSMGPPKHF	TGTGCCAGTAGTATGGGTCCGCCGAAGCATTTT
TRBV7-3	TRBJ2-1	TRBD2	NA	CASSFGLAAYNEQFF	TGTGCCAGCAGCTTCGGACTAGCGGCGTACAATGAGCAGTTCTTC